The rows below give T cell receptor beta chains drawn from one sample of a study of T cell responses to AZD1222 COVID-19 vaccine. TCRdb's copy holds only in-frame clones and misses some; the assay was immunoSEQ multiplex PCR. The sample includes 100,000 to 150,000 clones, about 94% of them seen just once. The source was peripheral blood, collected on day 0 of AZD1222 vaccination. These receptors all come from an adult in good health. Each CDR3 is given with its conserved first and last residue. The D gene is left open where the match is weak. Size is omitted from some rows. Given values are once, few, many or a class for expanded clones.

clone size: .; J gene: TRBJ2-5; D gene: .; V gene: TRBV7-9; CDR3 DNA: TGTGCCAGCAGCTTATATGGGGGTGGGGAGACCCAGTACTTC; CDR3 protein: CASSLYGGGETQYF
clone size: .; J gene: TRBJ1-4; D gene: .; V gene: TRBV28; CDR3 DNA: TGTGCCAGCAGTTTCATGGGGGGAAAACTGTTTTTT; CDR3 protein: CASSFMGGKLFF
clone size: .; J gene: TRBJ2-1; D gene: .; V gene: TRBV5-1; CDR3 DNA: TGCGCCAGCAGCGATTCTAGCGACCCTCTTTATGAGCAGTTCTTC; CDR3 protein: CASSDSSDPLYEQFF
clone size: .; J gene: TRBJ1-3; D gene: .; V gene: TRBV6-5; CDR3 DNA: TGTGCCAGCAGACTTACAGAAGTAGGAAACACCATATATTTT; CDR3 protein: CASRLTEVGNTIYF
clone size: .; J gene: TRBJ1-3; D gene: .; V gene: TRBV5-1; CDR3 DNA: TGCGCCAGCAGCGCGGGGACGGCTGGAAACACCATATATTTT; CDR3 protein: CASSAGTAGNTIYF
clone size: .; J gene: TRBJ1-2; D gene: TRBD1; V gene: TRBV5-8; CDR3 DNA: TGTGCCAGTAGGGACAGGGGTCGCCTACCATATGGCTACACCTTC; CDR3 protein: CASRDRGRLPYGYTF
clone size: .; J gene: TRBJ1-2; D gene: .; V gene: TRBV5-4; CDR3 DNA: TGTGCCAGCAGCTTGGAGGGGGGGAACTATGGCTACACCTTC; CDR3 protein: CASSLEGGNYGYTF
clone size: .; J gene: TRBJ1-1; D gene: TRBD1; V gene: TRBV7-2; CDR3 DNA: TGTGCCAGCAGTACACAGGGGGGAACTGAAGCTTTCTTT; CDR3 protein: CASSTQGGTEAFF
clone size: .; J gene: TRBJ1-3; D gene: .; V gene: TRBV12-3/TRBV12-4; CDR3 DNA: TGTGCCAGCAGAATAGCGGGAAACACCATATATTTT; CDR3 protein: CASRIAGNTIYF
clone size: .; J gene: TRBJ1-1; D gene: .; V gene: TRBV28; CDR3 DNA: TGTGCCAGCAGTTTAGCGACAAGGAACACTGAAGCTTTCTTT; CDR3 protein: CASSLATRNTEAFF
clone size: .; J gene: TRBJ1-1; D gene: .; V gene: TRBV28; CDR3 DNA: TGTGCCAGCAGTCCCAGGCGGGGGGGTTCTGAAGCTTTCTTT; CDR3 protein: CASSPRRGGSEAFF
clone size: .; J gene: TRBJ1-2; D gene: .; V gene: TRBV6-6; CDR3 DNA: TGTGCCAGCAGCCCCCAAATGGGGACAAGGAATGGCTACACCTTC; CDR3 protein: CASSPQMGTRNGYTF
clone size: .; J gene: TRBJ1-4; D gene: .; V gene: TRBV24-1; CDR3 DNA: TGTGCCACCAGTGATTCCAGCCCTAGGGAAAAACTGTTTTTT; CDR3 protein: CATSDSSPREKLFF
clone size: once; J gene: TRBJ2-7; D gene: TRBD2; V gene: TRBV30; CDR3 DNA: TGTGCTTGGAGTCAAACTAGCGGGAGGGCCAGCGAGCAGTACTTC; CDR3 protein: CAWSQTSGRASEQYF
clone size: .; J gene: TRBJ2-1; D gene: TRBD1; V gene: TRBV28; CDR3 DNA: TGTGCCAGCAGACAGGGGTACAATGAGCAGTTCTTC; CDR3 protein: CASRQGYNEQFF
clone size: .; J gene: TRBJ2-2; D gene: TRBD2; V gene: TRBV18; CDR3 DNA: TGTGCCAGCTCTCGGGGGACTAGCGCGAACACCGGGGAGCTGTTTTTT; CDR3 protein: CASSRGTSANTGELFF
clone size: .; J gene: TRBJ2-1; D gene: .; V gene: TRBV4-2; CDR3 DNA: TGTGCCAGCAGCAGGGACTTGTTAAATGAGCAGTTCTTC; CDR3 protein: CASSRDLLNEQFF
clone size: .; J gene: TRBJ1-5; D gene: .; V gene: TRBV6-7; CDR3 DNA: TGTGCCAGCAGTCTGGACGGGGCTAATCAGCCCCAGCATTTT; CDR3 protein: CASSLDGANQPQHF
clone size: .; J gene: TRBJ1-5; D gene: TRBD1; V gene: TRBV7-9; CDR3 DNA: TGTGCCAGCAGCCCAGGGGGCGAATGGAATCAGCCCCAGCATTTT; CDR3 protein: CASSPGGEWNQPQHF
clone size: .; J gene: TRBJ2-1; D gene: TRBD2; V gene: TRBV5-1; CDR3 DNA: TGCGCCAGCTCCCAGACTAGCGGGAGCCCGGGTGAGCAGTTCTTC; CDR3 protein: CASSQTSGSPGEQFF
clone size: .; J gene: TRBJ1-5; D gene: .; V gene: TRBV6-1; CDR3 DNA: TGTGCCAGCAGTGAAGGTTATCAGCCCCAGCATTTT; CDR3 protein: CASSEGYQPQHF
clone size: .; J gene: TRBJ1-2; D gene: .; V gene: TRBV11-2; CDR3 DNA: TGTGCCAGCAGCTTAGATATCTCTCGGGGACACTATGGCTACACCTTC; CDR3 protein: CASSLDISRGHYGYTF
clone size: .; J gene: TRBJ2-7; D gene: TRBD1; V gene: TRBV6-5; CDR3 DNA: TGTGCCAGCAGTCGGAGGACAGGGGCAAACGAGCAGTACTTC; CDR3 protein: CASSRRTGANEQYF
clone size: .; J gene: TRBJ2-6; D gene: .; V gene: TRBV5-1; CDR3 DNA: TGCGCCAGCAGCTTATCAGTGACTGGGGCCAACGTCCTGACTTTC; CDR3 protein: CASSLSVTGANVLTF
clone size: .; J gene: TRBJ1-5; D gene: .; V gene: TRBV28; CDR3 DNA: TGTGCCAGCAGTAGACAGCTTTCCTCCAATCAGCCCCAGCATTTT; CDR3 protein: CASSRQLSSNQPQHF
clone size: .; J gene: TRBJ1-4; D gene: TRBD1; V gene: TRBV5-1; CDR3 DNA: TGCGCCAGCAGCTTGAGGACAGGGGTCAATGAAAAACTGTTTTTT; CDR3 protein: CASSLRTGVNEKLFF
clone size: .; J gene: TRBJ2-2; D gene: .; V gene: TRBV5-1; CDR3 DNA: TGCGCCAGCAGCTTGGCCGGGAACACCGGGGAGCTGTTTTTT; CDR3 protein: CASSLAGNTGELFF
clone size: .; J gene: TRBJ1-2; D gene: TRBD1; V gene: TRBV6-5; CDR3 DNA: TGTGCCAGCAGTTCCAGGGGGCAGGCACAACATGGCTACACCTTC; CDR3 protein: CASSSRGQAQHGYTF
clone size: .; J gene: TRBJ2-7; D gene: TRBD2; V gene: TRBV6-5; CDR3 DNA: TGTGCCAGCTCACTAGCGTTCTCCTACGAGCAGTACTTC; CDR3 protein: CASSLAFSYEQYF
clone size: .; J gene: TRBJ1-1; D gene: .; V gene: TRBV4-1; CDR3 DNA: TGCGCCAGCAGCCAAGAGAAGCCTTACAATCCTAACACTGAAGCTTTCTTT; CDR3 protein: CASSQEKPYNPNTEAFF
clone size: .; J gene: TRBJ1-1; D gene: TRBD1; V gene: TRBV6-5; CDR3 DNA: TGTGCCAGCAGGATAACAGGGGACGTGAACACTGAAGCTTTCTTT; CDR3 protein: CASRITGDVNTEAFF
clone size: .; J gene: TRBJ1-4; D gene: .; V gene: TRBV5-6; CDR3 DNA: TGTGCCAGCAGCCCGAGTCTGAATGAAAAACTGTTTTTT; CDR3 protein: CASSPSLNEKLFF
clone size: .; J gene: TRBJ1-1; D gene: TRBD1; V gene: TRBV5-1; CDR3 DNA: TGCGCCAGCAGCTTACGACAGGGAGGGACTGAAGCTTTCTTT; CDR3 protein: CASSLRQGGTEAFF
clone size: .; J gene: TRBJ2-7; D gene: .; V gene: TRBV27; CDR3 DNA: TGTGCCAGCAGTTTAGGGGGTAGGGGCGAGCAGTACTTC; CDR3 protein: CASSLGGRGEQYF
clone size: .; J gene: TRBJ2-3; D gene: .; V gene: TRBV5-1; CDR3 DNA: TGCGCCAGCAGCCAAATAGGGCAATGGGGAGATACGCAGTATTTT; CDR3 protein: CASSQIGQWGDTQYF
clone size: once; J gene: TRBJ2-1; D gene: TRBD2; V gene: TRBV14; CDR3 DNA: TGTGCCAGCAGCCAAGAGGGCGGGAGGAGCTCCTACAATGAGCAGTTCTTC; CDR3 protein: CASSQEGGRSSYNEQFF
clone size: .; J gene: TRBJ1-2; D gene: .; V gene: TRBV10-2; CDR3 DNA: TGCGCCAGCAGTGAGTCTCAGGGAGGCTATGGCTACACCTTC; CDR3 protein: CASSESQGGYGYTF
clone size: .; J gene: TRBJ1-1; D gene: TRBD1; V gene: TRBV7-2; CDR3 DNA: TGTGCCAGCAGCTTGCGACAGGGCCTCTTAAACACTGAAGCTTTCTTT; CDR3 protein: CASSLRQGLLNTEAFF
clone size: .; J gene: TRBJ1-2; D gene: .; V gene: TRBV7-6; CDR3 DNA: TGTGCCAGCAGCCGTATGCCTGGGGGGGAGGGCTATGGCTACACCTTC; CDR3 protein: CASSRMPGGEGYGYTF
clone size: .; J gene: TRBJ1-1; D gene: .; V gene: TRBV5-6; CDR3 DNA: TGTGCCAGCACCTCACCCCCCGGCGTGAACACTGAAGCTTTCTTT; CDR3 protein: CASTSPPGVNTEAFF
clone size: .; J gene: TRBJ2-7; D gene: TRBD2; V gene: TRBV11-3; CDR3 DNA: TGTGCCAGCAGCTCAGGACTAGCGGGAGACTACGAGCAGTACTTC; CDR3 protein: CASSSGLAGDYEQYF
clone size: .; J gene: TRBJ2-7; D gene: .; V gene: TRBV24-1; CDR3 DNA: TGTGCCACCAGTGAGGGGACCCGGAGTTACGAGCAGTACTTC; CDR3 protein: CATSEGTRSYEQYF
clone size: .; J gene: TRBJ2-2; D gene: .; V gene: TRBV28; CDR3 DNA: TGTGCCAGCAGTTCGACAGGAGTAAACACCGGGGAGCTGTTTTTT; CDR3 protein: CASSSTGVNTGELFF
clone size: .; J gene: TRBJ2-3; D gene: TRBD2; V gene: TRBV11-2; CDR3 DNA: TGTGCCAGCAGCTTAGGTCTAGCGGGCGCAGATACGCAGTATTTT; CDR3 protein: CASSLGLAGADTQYF
clone size: .; J gene: TRBJ1-6; D gene: TRBD1; V gene: TRBV19; CDR3 DNA: TGTGCCAGTCAAACCGCGGGACAGCTAAATTCACCCCTCCACTTT; CDR3 protein: CASQTAGQLNSPLHF
clone size: .; J gene: TRBJ2-7; D gene: TRBD2; V gene: TRBV6-2/TRBV6-3; CDR3 DNA: TGTGCCAGCAGTTACCGATCGGGGACTAGCGGGAGGGATGAGCAGTACTTC; CDR3 protein: CASSYRSGTSGRDEQYF
clone size: .; J gene: TRBJ1-6; D gene: .; V gene: TRBV2; CDR3 DNA: TGTGCCAGCGGACGTGATAATTCACCCCTCCACTTT; CDR3 protein: CASGRDNSPLHF
clone size: .; J gene: TRBJ2-7; D gene: .; V gene: TRBV27; CDR3 DNA: TGTGCCAGCAGTTTAAAAGTCAGCAACTACGAGCAGTACTTC; CDR3 protein: CASSLKVSNYEQYF